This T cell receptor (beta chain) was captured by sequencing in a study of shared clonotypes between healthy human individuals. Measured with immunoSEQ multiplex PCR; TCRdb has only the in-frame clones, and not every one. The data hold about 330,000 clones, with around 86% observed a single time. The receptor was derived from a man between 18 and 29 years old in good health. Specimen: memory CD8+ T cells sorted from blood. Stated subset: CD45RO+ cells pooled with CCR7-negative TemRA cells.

CDR3 region: CASSPGQLNYGYTF. CDR3 coding DNA: TGTGCCAGCAGTCCGGGACAGCTCAACTATGGCTACACCTTC. The V call is TRBV6-6, the J call TRBJ1-2; the match to TRBD1 covers 7 bases. With 5 bases clipped from V and 2 bases from J, the junction kept 5 bases outside the gene matches. CDR3 length: 14 residues. Germline CDR1 is MNHNY and CDR2 is SVGAGI (reference sequence).